This T cell receptor (beta chain) was identified in a study of blood T cell repertoires in COVID-19. Study as a whole: Both acute and convalescent COVID-19 samples were obtained from the United States, Italy and Spain.

The CDR3 extends over 18 amino acids. Germline-derived CDR1 and CDR2 are KGHSH and LQKENI. The ends were cut back, 4 bases at V and 8 bases at J, with 24 bases in the middle. How the authors handled the data: Amplification of reference gene primers provided the estimated nucleated cell counts. Profiling relied on immunoSEQ multiplex PCR, and the TCRdb table lists in-frame clones only, not all of them. The V and J calls and the clone size are those of that table, but D and trimming were determined from the DNA. The sample consists of approximately 75,000 clones, almost 85% of them appearing once. The chain combines TRBV18 with TRBJ1-6; no definite D call. Sequenced material: peripheral blood. The receptor was derived from a human donor in a cohort sampled during active COVID-19. CDR3 bases: TGTGCCAGCTCACGGGAGGACCGGGAGTTGCTGTATGATTCACCCCTCCACTTT. Translation gives CASSREDRELLYDSPLHF.